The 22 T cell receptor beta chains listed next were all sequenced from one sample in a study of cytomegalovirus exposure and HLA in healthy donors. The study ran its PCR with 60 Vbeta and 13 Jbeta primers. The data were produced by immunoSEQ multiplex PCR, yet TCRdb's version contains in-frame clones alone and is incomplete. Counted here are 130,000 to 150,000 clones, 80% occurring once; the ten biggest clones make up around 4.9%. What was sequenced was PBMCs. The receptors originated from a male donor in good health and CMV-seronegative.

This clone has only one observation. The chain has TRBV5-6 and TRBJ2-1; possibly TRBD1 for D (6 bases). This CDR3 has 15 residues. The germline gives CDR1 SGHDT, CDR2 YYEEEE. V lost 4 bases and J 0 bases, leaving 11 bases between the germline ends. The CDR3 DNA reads TGTGCCAGCAGCGAAGGGACATTCTCCTACAATGAGCAGTTCTTC. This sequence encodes CASSEGTFSYNEQFF.

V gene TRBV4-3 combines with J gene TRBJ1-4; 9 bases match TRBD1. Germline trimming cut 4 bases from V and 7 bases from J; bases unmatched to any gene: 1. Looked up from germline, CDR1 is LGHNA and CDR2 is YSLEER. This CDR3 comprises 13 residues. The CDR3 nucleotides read TGCGCCAGCAGCCCACAGGGGGCTGAAAAACTGTTTTTT. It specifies CASSPQGAEKLFF.

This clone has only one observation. As DNA, the CDR3 is TGTGCCAGCAGCGTAGCTTCAGGGACAGGGTACAATGAGCAGTTCTTC. It encodes CASSVASGTGYNEQFF. The chain links TRBV9 to TRBJ2-1, with 9 bases that match TRBD1. Germline CDR1 SGDLS, CDR2 YYNGEE. J was trimmed by 4 bases and V by 0 bases; bases with no gene match: 5. This CDR3 comprises 16 residues.

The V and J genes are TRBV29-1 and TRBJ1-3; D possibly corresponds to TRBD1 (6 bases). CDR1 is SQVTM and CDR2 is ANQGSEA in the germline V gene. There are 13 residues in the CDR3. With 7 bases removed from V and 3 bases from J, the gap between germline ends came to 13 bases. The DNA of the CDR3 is TGCAGCGCCAGGGGAACGGGTGGAAACACCATATATTTT. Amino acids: CSARGTGGNTIYF.

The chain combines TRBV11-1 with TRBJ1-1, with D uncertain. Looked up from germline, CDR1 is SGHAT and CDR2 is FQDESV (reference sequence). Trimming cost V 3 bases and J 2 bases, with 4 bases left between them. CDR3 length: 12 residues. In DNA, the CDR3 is TGTGCCAGCAGCTTCCTAAACACTGAAGCTTTCTTT. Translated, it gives CASSFLNTEAFF. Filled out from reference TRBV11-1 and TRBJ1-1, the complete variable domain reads EAEVAQSPRYKITEKSQAVAFWCDPISGHATLYWYRQILGQGPELLVQFQDESVVDDSQLPKDRFSAERLKGVDSTLKIQPAELGDSAMYLCASSFLNTEAFFGQGTRLTVV.

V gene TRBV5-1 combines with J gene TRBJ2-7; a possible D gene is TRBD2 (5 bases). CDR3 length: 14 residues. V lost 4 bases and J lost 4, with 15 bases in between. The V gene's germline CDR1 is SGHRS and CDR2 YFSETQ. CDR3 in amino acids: CASSVTSGSYEQYF. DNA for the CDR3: TGCGCCAGCAGCGTAACGAGCGGTTCGTACGAGCAGTACTTC.

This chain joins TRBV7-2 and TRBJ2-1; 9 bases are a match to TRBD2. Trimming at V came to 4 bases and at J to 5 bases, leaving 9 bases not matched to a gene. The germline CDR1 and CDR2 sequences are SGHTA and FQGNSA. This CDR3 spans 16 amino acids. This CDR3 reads CASSSLAGALDNEQFF. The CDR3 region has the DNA TGTGCCAGCAGCTCTTTAGCGGGGGCCCTAGACAATGAGCAGTTCTTC. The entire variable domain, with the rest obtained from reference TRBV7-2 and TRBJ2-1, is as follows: GAGVSQSPSNKVTEKGKDVELRCDPISGHTALYWYRQSLGQGLEFLIYFQGNSAPDKSGLPSDRFSAERTGGSVSTLTIQRTQQEDSAVYLCASSSLAGALDNEQFFGPGTRLTVL.

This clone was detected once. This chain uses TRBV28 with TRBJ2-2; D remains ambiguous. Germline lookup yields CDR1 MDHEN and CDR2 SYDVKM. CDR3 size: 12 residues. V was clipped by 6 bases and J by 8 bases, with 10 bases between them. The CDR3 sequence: CASRATGGELFF. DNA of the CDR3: TGTGCCAGCAGGGCTACCGGGGGGGAGCTGTTTTTT.

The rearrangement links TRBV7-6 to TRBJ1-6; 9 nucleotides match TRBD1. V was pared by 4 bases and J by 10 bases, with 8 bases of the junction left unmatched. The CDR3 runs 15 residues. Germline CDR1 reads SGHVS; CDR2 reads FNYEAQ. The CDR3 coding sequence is TGTGCCAGCAGCTCCCGGGGACAGGGTGACTCACCCCTCCACTTT. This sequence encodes CASSSRGQGDSPLHF. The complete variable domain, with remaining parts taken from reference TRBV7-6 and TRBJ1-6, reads GAGVSQSPRYKVTKRGQDVALRCDPISGHVSLYWYRQALGQGPEFLTYFNYEAQQDKSGLPNDRFSAERPEGSISTLTIQRTEQRDSAMYRCASSSRGQGDSPLHFGNGTRLTVT.

The CDR3 sequence is CSAPWRETQYF. CDR3 DNA: TGCAGTGCCCCATGGCGGGAGACCCAGTACTTC. V and J are TRBV20-1 and TRBJ2-5; D is unresolved. The CDR3 is 11 residues long. The germline V and J ends were trimmed by 6 bases and 5 bases, with 10 bases remaining between them. Germline V gene sequence: CDR1 DFQATT, CDR2 SNEGSKA (reference sequence).

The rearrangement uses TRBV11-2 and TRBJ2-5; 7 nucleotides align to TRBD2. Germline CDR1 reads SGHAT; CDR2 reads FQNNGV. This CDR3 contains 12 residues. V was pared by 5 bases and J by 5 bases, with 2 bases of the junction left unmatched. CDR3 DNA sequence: TGTGCCAGCAGCGGGGAGGGGGAGACCCAGTACTTC. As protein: CASSGEGETQYF.

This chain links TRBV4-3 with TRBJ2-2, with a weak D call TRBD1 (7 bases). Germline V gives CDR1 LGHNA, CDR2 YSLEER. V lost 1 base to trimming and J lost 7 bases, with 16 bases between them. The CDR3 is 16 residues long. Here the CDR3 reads CASSQGPGGAGGELFF. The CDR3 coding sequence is TGCGCCAGCAGCCAAGGGCCAGGGGGAGCGGGCGGGGAGCTGTTTTTT.

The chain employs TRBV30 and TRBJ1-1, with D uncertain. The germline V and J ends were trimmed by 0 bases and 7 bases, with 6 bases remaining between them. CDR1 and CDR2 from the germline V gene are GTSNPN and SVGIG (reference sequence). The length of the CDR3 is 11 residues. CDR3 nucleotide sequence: TGTGCCTGGAGTGTGAAGCATGAAGCTTTCTTT. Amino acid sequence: CAWSVKHEAFF. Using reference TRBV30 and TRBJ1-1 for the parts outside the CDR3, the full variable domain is SQTIHQWPATLVQPVGSPLSLECTVEGTSNPNLYWYRQAAGRGLQLLFYSVGIGQISSEVPQNLSASRPQDRQFILSSKKLLLSDSGFYLCAWSVKHEAFFGQGTRLTVV.

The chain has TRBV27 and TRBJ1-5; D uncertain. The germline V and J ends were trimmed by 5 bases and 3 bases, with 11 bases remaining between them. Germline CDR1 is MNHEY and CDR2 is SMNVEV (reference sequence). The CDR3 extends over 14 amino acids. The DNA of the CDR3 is TGTGCCAGCAGTCCCAACTCATCCAATCAGCCCCAGCATTTT. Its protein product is CASSPNSSNQPQHF.

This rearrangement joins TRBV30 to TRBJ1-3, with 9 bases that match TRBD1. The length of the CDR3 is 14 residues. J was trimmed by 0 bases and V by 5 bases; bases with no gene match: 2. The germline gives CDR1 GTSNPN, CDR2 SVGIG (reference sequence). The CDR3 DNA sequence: TGTGCCTGGGGGGACAGGGCCTCTGGAAACACCATATATTTT. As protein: CAWGDRASGNTIYF.

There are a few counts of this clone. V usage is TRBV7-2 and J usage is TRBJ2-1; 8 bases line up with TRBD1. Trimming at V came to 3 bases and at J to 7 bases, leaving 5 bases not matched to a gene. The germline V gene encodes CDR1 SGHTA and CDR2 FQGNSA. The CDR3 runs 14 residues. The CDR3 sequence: CASSLTGAGNEQFF. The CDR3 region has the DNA TGTGCCAGCAGCTTGACAGGGGCTGGGAATGAGCAGTTCTTC.

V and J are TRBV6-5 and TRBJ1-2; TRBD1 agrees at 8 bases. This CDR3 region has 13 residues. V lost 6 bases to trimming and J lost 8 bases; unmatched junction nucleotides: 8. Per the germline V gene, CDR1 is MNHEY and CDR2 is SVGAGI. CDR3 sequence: CASRRDRGVGYTF. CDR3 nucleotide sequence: TGTGCCAGCAGGCGTGACAGGGGAGTCGGCTACACCTTC.

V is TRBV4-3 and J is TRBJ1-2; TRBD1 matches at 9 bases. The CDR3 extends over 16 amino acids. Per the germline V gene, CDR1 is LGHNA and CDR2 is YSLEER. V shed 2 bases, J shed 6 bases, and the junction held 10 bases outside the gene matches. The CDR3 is CASSQRTGGIVDGYTF. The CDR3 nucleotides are TGCGCCAGCAGCCAACGTACAGGGGGCATAGTGGATGGCTACACCTTC.

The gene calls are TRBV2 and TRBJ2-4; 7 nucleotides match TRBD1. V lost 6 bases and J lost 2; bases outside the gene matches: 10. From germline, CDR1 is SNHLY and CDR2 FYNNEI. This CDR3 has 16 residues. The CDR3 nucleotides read TGTGCCAGCAGGCAGGGGGTCGGCGGACCCAAAAACATTCAGTACTTC. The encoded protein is CASRQGVGGPKNIQYF.

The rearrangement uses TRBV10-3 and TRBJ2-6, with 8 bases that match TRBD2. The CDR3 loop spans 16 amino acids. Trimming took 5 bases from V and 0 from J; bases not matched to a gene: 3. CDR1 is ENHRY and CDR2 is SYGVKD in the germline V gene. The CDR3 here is CAISSGRSSGANVLTF. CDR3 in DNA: TGTGCCATCAGTAGCGGGAGAAGCTCTGGGGCCAACGTCCTGACTTTC.

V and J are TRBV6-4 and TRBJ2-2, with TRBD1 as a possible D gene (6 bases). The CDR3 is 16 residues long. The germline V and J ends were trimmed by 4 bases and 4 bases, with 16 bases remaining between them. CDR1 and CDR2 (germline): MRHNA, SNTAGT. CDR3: CASSARWGRGTGELFF. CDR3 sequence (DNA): TGTGCCAGCAGTGCCCGTTGGGGGCGAGGCACCGGGGAGCTGTTTTTT.

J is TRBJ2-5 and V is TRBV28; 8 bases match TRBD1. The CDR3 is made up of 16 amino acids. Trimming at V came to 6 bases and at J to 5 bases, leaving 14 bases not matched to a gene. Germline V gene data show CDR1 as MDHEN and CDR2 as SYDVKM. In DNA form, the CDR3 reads TGTGCCAGCAGAGAGACAGGGGCCGCCTACTCGGAGACCCAGTACTTC. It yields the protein CASRETGAAYSETQYF.